This is a list of T cell receptor beta chains from one sample in a study of blood T cell repertoires in COVID-19. Sequenced by immunoSEQ multiplex PCR; TCRdb stores in-frame clones only, minus some. The sample records about 240,000 clones, more than 75% being singletons. Specimen: PBMCs or T cells enriched from blood (not recorded which). The source of these receptors is a woman in her 40s with acute COVID-19. CDR3s include the opening cysteine and the closing phenylalanine or tryptophan. Each record gives: D gene, J gene, clone size, V gene, CDR3 DNA, CDR3 protein. D genes are given only for firm matches. Where a row states a size, it is once, few, many or the class of an expanded clone; other rows omit it.

>NA|TRBJ2-1|once|TRBV18
TGTGCCAGCTCACCGTCCCAGGGGGAGCAGTTCTTC
CASSPSQGEQFF
>NA|TRBJ1-1|NA|TRBV10-3
TGTGCCATCAGTGAGTATAGGAACACTGAAGCTTTCTTT
CAISEYRNTEAFF
>NA|TRBJ2-3|NA|TRBV9
TGTGCCAGCAGCGTCACTCGGGGCACAGATACGCAGTATTTT
CASSVTRGTDTQYF
>NA|TRBJ2-1|NA|TRBV11-1
TGTGCCAGCAGCGTACAGGGTACCTACAATGAGCAGTTCTTC
CASSVQGTYNEQFF
>NA|TRBJ2-1|NA|TRBV28
TGTGCCAGCAGTTCTGGGGCCCTAAGCGATGAGCAGTTCTTC
CASSSGALSDEQFF
>TRBD2|TRBJ2-7|NA|TRBV19
TGTGCCAGTAGTATAGCAAGGACTAGCGGGTTCGGCTACGAGCAGTACTTC
CASSIARTSGFGYEQYF
>TRBD2|TRBJ2-1|NA|TRBV6-1
TGTGCCAGCAGTAAAGCGGGGGAGGGATACAATGAGCAGTTCTTC
CASSKAGEGYNEQFF
>TRBD2|TRBJ2-7|NA|TRBV27
TGTGCCAGCAGTTTGGCTAGCGGGAGGCCAAGCCCCTACGAGCAGTACTTC
CASSLASGRPSPYEQYF
>TRBD2|TRBJ2-1|NA|TRBV3-1/TRBV3-2
TGTGCCAGCAGCTCACCCTGGACTAGATCCCCCAATGAGCAGTTCTTC
CASSSPWTRSPNEQFF
>NA|TRBJ2-3|once|TRBV5-6
TGTGCCAGCAGCTTGGCAGGACAGAGCACAGATACGCAGTATTTT
CASSLAGQSTDTQYF
>NA|TRBJ2-3|NA|TRBV19
TGTGCCAGTAGGTCTACTAGGGTAAACACAGATACGCAGTATTTT
CASRSTRVNTDTQYF
>NA|TRBJ2-7|NA|TRBV9
TGTGCCAGCAGCACCTACGACCAGCGTGGGTACGAGCAGTACTTC
CASSTYDQRGYEQYF
>NA|TRBJ1-1|NA|TRBV11-3
TGTGCCAGCAGCTTAAGGGGAAGCCCTGAAGCTTTCTTT
CASSLRGSPEAFF
>TRBD1|TRBJ1-5|NA|TRBV6-1
TGTGCCAGCAGTGAAGCTGGACAGGGGGCCCGTCAGCCCCAGCATTTT
CASSEAGQGARQPQHF
>TRBD2|TRBJ2-1|NA|TRBV18
TGTGCCAGCTCAACCGGGACTAGCGGGACCAGTGATGAGCAGTTCTTC
CASSTGTSGTSDEQFF
>NA|TRBJ1-1|NA|TRBV10-3
TGTGCCATCAGTGAGCGGGGGGGCCTGAACACTGAAGCTTTCTTT
CAISERGGLNTEAFF
>TRBD1|TRBJ2-2|few|TRBV5-1
TGCGCCAGCAGCTCGCAGGGGGACGGGGAGCTGTTTTTT
CASSSQGDGELFF
>NA|TRBJ2-3|few|TRBV2
TGTGCCAGCAGCCGGGACAAGGGGGTCACAGATACGCAGTATTTT
CASSRDKGVTDTQYF
>NA|TRBJ2-5|few|TRBV7-3
TGTGCCAGCATCACCGTTGCGGGGGCTTCCCAAGAGACCCAGTACTTC
CASITVAGASQETQYF
>NA|TRBJ1-1|NA|TRBV7-2
TGTGCCAGCAGCCTACTTCGACTGGCTGAAGCTTTCTTT
CASSLLRLAEAFF
>TRBD2|TRBJ2-5|NA|TRBV10-3
TGTGCCATCAGTAGGGCTGCGGGAGATAGGGGAGAGACCCAGTACTTC
CAISRAAGDRGETQYF
>TRBD2|TRBJ2-7|once|TRBV19
TGTGCCAGTAGTCCTACAACTAGCGGGAGGGACGAGCAGTACTTC
CASSPTTSGRDEQYF
>NA|TRBJ2-1|NA|TRBV2
TGTGCCAGCAAGTGGGCTAGCGTCAATGAGCAGTTCTTC
CASKWASVNEQFF
>NA|TRBJ2-1|NA|TRBV5-1
TGCGCCAGCAGCCCCGGCCTAGCCTCCTACAATGAGCAGTTCTTC
CASSPGLASYNEQFF
>NA|TRBJ2-1|NA|TRBV21-1
TGTGCCAGCAGCAAAGGGCTAGCGGAGGATGGCGACAATGAGCAGTTCTTC
CASSKGLAEDGDNEQFF
>NA|TRBJ2-7|once|TRBV24-1
TGTGCCACCAGTGACACCCTAGCCCGTCCCTACGAGCAGTACTTC
CATSDTLARPYEQYF
>TRBD1|TRBJ1-1|NA|TRBV6-5
TGTGCCAGCAGCCGGGACAGGGGGATCACTGAAGCTTTCTTT
CASSRDRGITEAFF
>TRBD1|TRBJ1-6|NA|TRBV2
TGTGCCAGCAGTCTCATTACAGGGGGTGATTCACCCCTCCACTTT
CASSLITGGDSPLHF
>TRBD1|TRBJ2-7|NA|TRBV2
TGTGCCAGCAGCGGACAGGGGGCGAGAGAGCAGTACTTC
CASSGQGAREQYF
>NA|TRBJ2-7|once|TRBV6-2/TRBV6-3
TGTGCCAGCAGTTACTCGATTCCGGGCTCCTACGAGCAGTACTTC
CASSYSIPGSYEQYF
>NA|TRBJ1-1|NA|TRBV9
TGTGCCAGCAGCGCACAGATACTGAACACTGAAGCTTTCTTT
CASSAQILNTEAFF
>NA|TRBJ2-1|NA|TRBV5-4
TGTGCCAGCAGCTTGGTGCAGGGGAATGAGCAGTTCTTC
CASSLVQGNEQFF
>NA|TRBJ1-4|NA|TRBV19
TGTGCCAGTAGTAAACGGACAGCAACTAATGAAAAACTGTTTTTT
CASSKRTATNEKLFF